These T cell receptor beta chains were read from a single sample in a study of T cells in Graves' hyperthyroidism and ophthalmopathy. From the multiplex PCR reads, TCRdb called clonotypes with MiXCR, one entry per CDR3 protein. The repertoire includes more than 500,000 distinct CDR3 sequences, about 45% of them detected once, and about two fifths sits in the top ten. Input material: peripheral blood or thyroid tissue (not recorded which). The receptor set was obtained from an adult woman with Graves' disease, either hyperthyroidism or ophthalmopathy (not recorded which). The CDR3 runs from the conserved cysteine through the conserved F or W. The order of the fields is CDR3 protein, CDR3 DNA, clone size, V gene, D gene, J gene. A D gene is named only where the DNA matches it firmly. The listing skips clone size in some rows; elsewhere it reads once, few, many or a size class.

CDR3aa: CASSLATGRGAFF; CDR3nt: TGTGCCAGCAGCTTAGCAACAGGTCGGGGAGCTTTCTTT; abundance: NA; v_gene: TRBV25-1; d_gene: NA; j_gene: TRBJ1-1
CDR3aa: CAISGGQGRYGYTF; CDR3nt: TGTGCCATCAGTGGGGGACAGGGGAGATATGGCTACACCTTC; abundance: NA; v_gene: TRBV10-3; d_gene: TRBD1; j_gene: TRBJ1-2
CDR3aa: CSVEGGPITGELFF; CDR3nt: TGCAGCGTTGAAGGGGGACCGATCACCGGGGAGCTGTTTTTT; abundance: NA; v_gene: TRBV29-1; d_gene: NA; j_gene: TRBJ2-2
CDR3aa: CASSEALLTGLGYTF; CDR3nt: TGTGCCAGCAGTGAAGCGCTTCTTACAGGGCTTGGCTACACCTTC; abundance: many; v_gene: TRBV6-1; d_gene: NA; j_gene: TRBJ1-2
CDR3aa: CASRDHRGRLFF; CDR3nt: TGTGCCAGCAGGGACCACAGGGGGAGGCTGTTTTTT; abundance: many; v_gene: TRBV25-1; d_gene: TRBD1; j_gene: TRBJ2-2
CDR3aa: CASSRWADYEQYF; CDR3nt: TGTGCCAGCTCCAGGTGGGCAGATTACGAGCAGTACTTC; abundance: NA; v_gene: TRBV9; d_gene: NA; j_gene: TRBJ2-7
CDR3aa: CSAREGPSEAFF; CDR3nt: TGCAGTGCTAGAGAAGGACCCAGCGAAGCTTTCTTT; abundance: many; v_gene: TRBV20-1; d_gene: NA; j_gene: TRBJ1-1
CDR3aa: CSSSGENGYTF; CDR3nt: TGCAGCTCATCGGGGGAGAATGGCTACACCTTC; abundance: NA; v_gene: TRBV29-1; d_gene: NA; j_gene: TRBJ1-2
CDR3aa: CAIREQGGRPEAFF; CDR3nt: TGTGCCATCAGAGAACAGGGGGGTAGGCCTGAAGCTTTCTTT; abundance: few; v_gene: TRBV10-3; d_gene: TRBD1; j_gene: TRBJ1-1
CDR3aa: CASSLQGTGPLSYGYTF; CDR3nt: TGTGCCAGCAGCTTACAGGGTACAGGGCCGTTAAGCTATGGCTACACCTTC; abundance: many; v_gene: TRBV7-8; d_gene: NA; j_gene: TRBJ1-2
CDR3aa: CASSSGGGRGTGYTF; CDR3nt: TGTGCCAGCTCTAGTGGAGGGGGCCGGGGAACCGGCTACACCTTC; abundance: NA; v_gene: TRBV11-3; d_gene: TRBD1; j_gene: TRBJ1-2
CDR3aa: CASNPTGNTGELFF; CDR3nt: TGCGCCAGCAACCCGACAGGGAACACCGGGGAGCTGTTTTTT; abundance: NA; v_gene: TRBV5-1; d_gene: NA; j_gene: TRBJ2-2
CDR3aa: CSVYYDKGIYGYTF; CDR3nt: TGCAGCGTTTATTATGACAAGGGGATCTATGGCTACACCTTC; abundance: few; v_gene: TRBV29-1; d_gene: NA; j_gene: TRBJ1-2
CDR3aa: CSVRPWDISYGYTF; CDR3nt: TGCAGCGTCAGGCCCTGGGACATTAGCTATGGCTACACCTTC; abundance: NA; v_gene: TRBV29-1; d_gene: NA; j_gene: TRBJ1-2
CDR3aa: CASRRGRQGQETQYF; CDR3nt: TGTGCCAGCAGACGGGGCCGACAGGGGCAAGAGACCCAGTACTTC; abundance: few; v_gene: TRBV6-2/TRBV6-3; d_gene: TRBD1; j_gene: TRBJ2-5
CDR3aa: CAITGTFGGNTEAFF; CDR3nt: TGTGCCATCACCGGGACCTTTGGGGGAAACACTGAAGCTTTCTTT; abundance: many; v_gene: TRBV10-3; d_gene: NA; j_gene: TRBJ1-1
CDR3aa: CASTSSTLKETQYF; CDR3nt: TGCGCCAGCACCTCGTCGACACTAAAAGAGACCCAGTACTTC; abundance: NA; v_gene: TRBV14; d_gene: NA; j_gene: TRBJ2-5
CDR3aa: CASSVGTSGTNSYEQYF; CDR3nt: TGTGCCAGCAGCGTAGGGACTAGCGGTACGAACTCCTACGAGCAGTACTTC; abundance: many; v_gene: TRBV9; d_gene: TRBD2; j_gene: TRBJ2-7
CDR3aa: CASSENGRQPQHF; CDR3nt: TGTGCCAGCAGTGAAAACGGAAGACAGCCCCAGCATTTT; abundance: once; v_gene: TRBV6-5; d_gene: NA; j_gene: TRBJ1-5
CDR3aa: CASSSQGTRTDTQYF; CDR3nt: TGTGCCAGCAGTTCCCAAGGAACCCGCACAGATACGCAGTATTTT; abundance: NA; v_gene: TRBV6-2/TRBV6-3; d_gene: NA; j_gene: TRBJ2-3
CDR3aa: CASSLEGGEAFF; CDR3nt: TGTGCCAGCAGCTTGGAGGGGGGTGAAGCTTTCTTT; abundance: NA; v_gene: TRBV7-2; d_gene: NA; j_gene: TRBJ1-1
CDR3aa: CATSRDSGGALGNTIYF; CDR3nt: TGTGCCACCAGCAGAGATAGCGGGGGGGCGCTTGGAAACACCATATATTTT; abundance: many; v_gene: TRBV15; d_gene: NA; j_gene: TRBJ1-3
CDR3aa: CARPATGRPNYGYTF; CDR3nt: TGTGCCAGACCCGCGACAGGGAGACCTAACTATGGCTACACCTTC; abundance: NA; v_gene: TRBV7-8; d_gene: TRBD1; j_gene: TRBJ1-2
CDR3aa: CAIRPGPGEQYF; CDR3nt: TGTGCCATCAGACCGGGACCCGGCGAGCAGTACTTC; abundance: NA; v_gene: TRBV10-3; d_gene: NA; j_gene: TRBJ2-7
CDR3aa: CASSLYPGLAGKLFF; CDR3nt: TGTGCCAGCAGCCTATACCCGGGACTAGCGGGAAAACTGTTTTTT; abundance: NA; v_gene: TRBV7-9; d_gene: NA; j_gene: TRBJ1-4
CDR3aa: CASSIRRDQPQHF; CDR3nt: TGTGCCAGCAGCATACGCCGCGACCAGCCCCAGCATTTT; abundance: few; v_gene: TRBV7-8; d_gene: NA; j_gene: TRBJ1-5
CDR3aa: CASSTVAGGYEQYF; CDR3nt: TGCGCCAGCAGCACCGTAGCGGGGGGCTACGAGCAGTACTTC; abundance: many; v_gene: TRBV5-1; d_gene: TRBD2; j_gene: TRBJ2-7
CDR3aa: CASSLRAGGDEQYF; CDR3nt: TGTGCCAGCAGCTTGAGGGCAGGGGGTGACGAGCAGTACTTC; abundance: many; v_gene: TRBV5-8; d_gene: TRBD1; j_gene: TRBJ2-7
CDR3aa: CASSARGQGWETQYF; CDR3nt: TGTGCCAGCAGTGCCCGCGGACAGGGTTGGGAGACCCAGTACTTC; abundance: many; v_gene: TRBV2; d_gene: TRBD1; j_gene: TRBJ2-5
CDR3aa: CASGSEGSRNTEAFF; CDR3nt: TGCGCCAGCGGCTCCGAGGGCTCCAGGAACACTGAAGCTTTCTTT; abundance: NA; v_gene: TRBV5-1; d_gene: NA; j_gene: TRBJ1-1
CDR3aa: CASSLELVSEAFF; CDR3nt: TGTGCCAGCAGCTTAGAGTTAGTATCTGAAGCTTTCTTT; abundance: NA; v_gene: TRBV11-2; d_gene: NA; j_gene: TRBJ1-1
CDR3aa: CANSQGPAQDGYTF; CDR3nt: TGTGCCAACAGCCAAGGACCGGCACAAGATGGCTACACCTTC; abundance: NA; v_gene: TRBV7-2; d_gene: NA; j_gene: TRBJ1-2
CDR3aa: CSARDRVRGRAPSYF; CDR3nt: TGCAGTGCTAGAGATAGGGTTCGCGGGAGGGCCCCGTCGTACTTC; abundance: many; v_gene: TRBV20-1; d_gene: TRBD2; j_gene: TRBJ2-7
CDR3aa: CASRLGSSNQPQYF; CDR3nt: TGTGCCAGCAGGCTCGGATCTAGCAATCAGCCCCAGTACTTC; abundance: few; v_gene: TRBV2; d_gene: NA; j_gene: TRBJ2-5
CDR3aa: CASSFDRVGEKLFF; CDR3nt: TGCGCCAGCAGCTTCGACAGGGTTGGGGAAAAACTGTTTTTT; abundance: NA; v_gene: TRBV5-1; d_gene: TRBD1; j_gene: TRBJ1-4
CDR3aa: CATSDPTGALYNEQFF; CDR3nt: TGTGCCACCAGTGATCCGACAGGGGCCCTCTACAATGAGCAGTTCTTC; abundance: NA; v_gene: TRBV24-1; d_gene: TRBD1; j_gene: TRBJ2-1
CDR3aa: CASRDLLGTDTGYTF; CDR3nt: TGCGCCAGCAGAGATCTCTTGGGGACAGATACTGGCTACACCTTC; abundance: NA; v_gene: TRBV4-1; d_gene: TRBD1; j_gene: TRBJ1-2
CDR3aa: CASRQGGRAPLHF; CDR3nt: TGTGCCAGTAGACAGGGCGGTCGAGCACCCCTCCACTTT; abundance: NA; v_gene: TRBV2; d_gene: TRBD1; j_gene: TRBJ1-6
CDR3aa: CSVEGGPGEKLFF; CDR3nt: TGCAGCGTTGAGGGGGGGCCTGGTGAAAAACTGTTTTTT; abundance: NA; v_gene: TRBV29-1; d_gene: NA; j_gene: TRBJ1-4
CDR3aa: CASSYSAVIYGYTF; CDR3nt: TGTGCCAGCAGTTATTCGGCGGTCATCTATGGCTACACCTTC; abundance: NA; v_gene: TRBV12-3/TRBV12-4; d_gene: NA; j_gene: TRBJ1-2
CDR3aa: CATSKDRGREDGYTF; CDR3nt: TGTGCCACCAGCAAAGACAGGGGGAGGGAGGATGGCTACACCTTC; abundance: NA; v_gene: TRBV15; d_gene: TRBD1; j_gene: TRBJ1-2
CDR3aa: CASSTSGLAGDEQYF; CDR3nt: TGTGCCAGCAGCACCTCCGGGCTAGCGGGAGACGAGCAGTACTTC; abundance: NA; v_gene: TRBV7-8; d_gene: TRBD2; j_gene: TRBJ2-7
CDR3aa: CASSEGTVANEKLFF; CDR3nt: TGTGCCAGCAGCGAAGGGACCGTAGCTAATGAAAAACTGTTTTTT; abundance: few; v_gene: TRBV25-1; d_gene: NA; j_gene: TRBJ1-4
CDR3aa: CASSLSTAGGYTF; CDR3nt: TGTGCCAGCAGCTTATCTACGGCGGGTGGCTACACCTTC; abundance: many; v_gene: TRBV7-9; d_gene: NA; j_gene: TRBJ1-2
CDR3aa: CASSLAYRGRFSDEKLFF; CDR3nt: TGTGCCAGCAGCTTAGCCTACAGGGGTCGATTTTCGGATGAAAAACTGTTTTTT; abundance: NA; v_gene: TRBV7-2; d_gene: TRBD1; j_gene: TRBJ1-4